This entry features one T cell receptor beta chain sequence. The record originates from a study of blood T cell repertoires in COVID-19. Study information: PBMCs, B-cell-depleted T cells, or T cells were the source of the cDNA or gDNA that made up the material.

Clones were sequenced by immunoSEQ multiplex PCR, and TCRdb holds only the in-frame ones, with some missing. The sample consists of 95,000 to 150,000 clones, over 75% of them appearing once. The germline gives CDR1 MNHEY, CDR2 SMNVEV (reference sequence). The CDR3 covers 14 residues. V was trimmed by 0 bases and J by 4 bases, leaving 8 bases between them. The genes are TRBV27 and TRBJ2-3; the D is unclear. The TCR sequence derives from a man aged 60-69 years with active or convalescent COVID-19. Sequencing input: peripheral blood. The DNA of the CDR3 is TGTGCCAGCAGTTTATCTACCCGCGCAGATACGCAGTATTTT. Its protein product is CASSLSTRADTQYF.